Presented here are 26 T cell receptor beta chains from one specimen sequenced in a study of cytomegalovirus exposure and HLA in healthy donors. Produced via immunoSEQ multiplex PCR; TCRdb's table is partial and in-frame only. This sample has about 78,000 clones, with about 96% found just once. Sequenced sample: PBMCs. These receptors were collected from a man between 18 and 35 years old in good health and CMV-seropositive.

The chain couples TRBV27 to TRBJ2-3; 9 positions match TRBD2. The length of the CDR3 is 15 residues. V lost 4 bases and J lost 4; bases outside the gene matches: 6. Germline assignment: CDR1 MNHEY and CDR2 SMNVEV (reference sequence). The CDR3 here is CASSYRLAGADTQYF. In nucleotides, the CDR3 is TGTGCCAGCAGTTATCGGTTAGCGGGAGCAGATACGCAGTATTTT.

The chain has TRBV19 and TRBJ2-2; 9 bases fit TRBD1. The CDR3 is 15 amino acids. Trimming took 3 bases from V and 4 from J; bases not matched to a gene: 3. Germline CDR1 reads LNHDA; CDR2 reads SQIVND (reference sequence). The CDR3: CASSMTGGITGELFF. The CDR3 nucleotides are TGTGCCAGTAGTATGACAGGGGGGATCACCGGGGAGCTGTTTTTT. The whole variable domain, remainder taken from reference TRBV19 and TRBJ2-2, is DGGITQSPKYLFRKEGQNVTLSCEQNLNHDAMYWYRQDPGQGLRLIYYSQIVNDFQKGDIAEGYSVSREKKESFPLTVTSAQKNPTAFYLCASSMTGGITGELFFGEGSRLTVL.

The count of this clone is one. The chain couples TRBV6-1 to TRBJ1-1; TRBD1 might be the D (6 bases). This CDR3 is built from 13 residues. Trimming shortened V by 6 bases and J by 2 bases, and 10 bases separated the two germline ends. From germline, CDR1 is MNHNS and CDR2 SASEGT. CDR3 loop: CASRAGDNTEAFF. In DNA, the CDR3 is TGTGCCAGCAGGGCAGGGGATAACACTGAAGCTTTCTTT.

The table lists this clone with a few counts. The gene calls are TRBV6-1 and TRBJ1-2, with D maybe TRBD1 (5 bases). The length of the CDR3 is 14 residues. Germline V gene lookup returns CDR1 MNHNS and CDR2 SASEGT. Trimming took off 8 bases at V and 4 bases at J, with 17 bases between the two ends. The CDR3 sequence is CASSIGRGGYGYTF. The CDR3 DNA sequence: TGTGCCAGCTCGATAGGGAGGGGAGGCTATGGCTACACCTTC.

This chain connects TRBV5-5 to TRBJ1-5; D unclear. CDR1 SGHKS and CDR2 YYEKEE come from the germline V gene (reference sequence). The CDR3 covers 15 residues. V shed 0 bases and J shed 3 bases, with 10 bases lying between them. The CDR3 nucleotides read TGTGCCAGCAGCTTGGGCCCAGAGGACAATCAGCCCCAGCATTTT. This codes for CASSLGPEDNQPQHF.

The rearrangement uses TRBV2 and TRBJ2-7; tentative D call: TRBD2 (5 bases). Trimming pared 3 bases from V and 6 bases from J, leaving 9 bases between. The CDR3 length is 12 residues. Germline CDR1 and CDR2: SNHLY and FYNNEI. The CDR3 loop reads CASSEDGSEQYF. The DNA of the CDR3 is TGTGCCAGCAGTGAGGATGGGAGCGAGCAGTACTTC.

The V gene is TRBV4-1, the J gene TRBJ2-2; 8 bases are shared with TRBD1. Germline V gene lookup returns CDR1 MGHRA and CDR2 YSYEKL. The CDR3 is 15 amino acids. Germline trimming cut 2 bases from V and 7 bases from J; bases unmatched to any gene: 6. DNA of the CDR3: TGCGCCAGCAGCCAACTGCAGGGGGCGGGCGGGGAGCTGTTTTTT. Protein sequence: CASSQLQGAGGELFF.

The V gene is TRBV27, the J gene TRBJ2-5; D might be TRBD1 (5 bases). This CDR3 region has 14 residues. V was cut by 2 bases and J by 5 bases, with 12 bases left in between. Germline CDR1 is MNHEY and CDR2 is SMNVEV (reference sequence). The CDR3 loop is CASSLARVGETQYF. For the CDR3, the DNA is TGTGCCAGCAGTTTAGCCAGGGTCGGGGAGACCCAGTACTTC.

The V call is TRBV2, the J call TRBJ2-2; 9 bases line up with TRBD1. The CDR3 is 15 amino acids. V shed 7 bases, J shed 4 bases, and the junction held 7 bases outside the gene matches. Germline values: CDR1 SNHLY, CDR2 FYNNEI. This chain's CDR3 is CASTRTGAGTGELFF. The CDR3 coding sequence is TGTGCCAGCACTCGGACAGGGGCGGGCACCGGGGAGCTGTTTTTT.

The chain links TRBV7-2 to TRBJ1-5; a possible D gene is TRBD1 (5 bases). V lost 3 bases and J lost 5, with 14 bases in between. The length of the CDR3 is 15 residues. Germline V lookup: CDR1 SGHTA, CDR2 FQGNSA. The CDR3 loop reads CASSFTGANYQPQHF. Written as DNA, the CDR3 is TGTGCCAGCAGCTTCACTGGGGCCAACTATCAGCCCCAGCATTTT.

The gene calls are TRBV29-1 and TRBJ2-3; D is unresolved. The CDR3 spans 12 residues. Trimming removed 5 bases from V and 1 base from J, with 7 bases in between. CDR1 and CDR2 from the germline V gene are SQVTM and ANQGSEA. CDR3: CSVRLRTDTQYF. As DNA, the CDR3 is TGCAGCGTTAGACTCCGCACAGATACGCAGTATTTT.

The V call is TRBV5-4, the J call TRBJ1-2; possibly TRBD1 for D (5 bases). CDR1 SGHNT and CDR2 YYREEE come from the germline V gene (reference sequence). Trimming took 3 bases from V and 7 from J, leaving 16 bases between them. This CDR3 spans 14 amino acids. CDR3 coding DNA: TGTGCCAGCAGCTCCGGGGGAAAGATAGGTGGCTACACCTTC. Protein sequence: CASSSGGKIGGYTF.

The V call is TRBV29-1, the J call TRBJ1-1; maybe TRBD1 (6 bases). CDR1 SQVTM and CDR2 ANQGSEA come from the germline V gene. V was shortened by 8 bases and J by 2 bases, with 21 bases between the two germline ends. This CDR3 has 15 residues. CDR3 nucleotide sequence: TGCAGCATCGGTTCCCCGGGACACTCAAACACTGAAGCTTTCTTT. This encodes CSIGSPGHSNTEAFF.

CDR3 residues: CASSVFRGKQETQYF. DNA for the CDR3: TGTGCCAGCAGTGTGTTTAGGGGGAAGCAGGAGACCCAGTACTTC. The chain combines TRBV6-1 with TRBJ2-5, with D possibly matching TRBD1 (6 bases). This CDR3 spans 15 amino acids. V gave up 4 bases and J gave up 5 bases, with 17 bases separating them. Germline V CDR1 and CDR2: MNHNS, SASEGT.

The V call is TRBV7-2, the J call TRBJ1-1; tentatively, D is TRBD1 (5 bases). The CDR3 covers 14 residues. Germline V gives CDR1 SGHTA, CDR2 FQGNSA. V lost 5 bases, J lost 4 bases, and 14 bases lay in between. The CDR3 bases are TGTGCCAGCAGCGTACCCAGGGATGGCACTGAAGCTTTCTTT. This codes for CASSVPRDGTEAFF.

This chain uses TRBV19 with TRBJ2-2, with 9 positions matching TRBD2. V trimming: 2 bases; J trimming: 4 bases; junction bases outside the gene matches: 5. This CDR3 is built from 16 residues. Germline V gene sequence: CDR1 LNHDA, CDR2 SQIVND (reference sequence). This CDR3 reads CASSISAGGGTGELFF. The CDR3, as DNA: TGTGCCAGTAGTATATCAGCGGGAGGTGGCACCGGGGAGCTGTTTTTT.

This chain uses TRBV10-1 with TRBJ1-1; tentatively, D is TRBD1 (6 bases). Trimming cost V 6 bases and J 0 bases, with 14 bases left between them. Germline V gene lookup returns CDR1 WNHNN and CDR2 SYGVQD (reference sequence). This CDR3 has 15 amino acids. The CDR3 here is CASRGQTGLNTEAFF. The CDR3 DNA reads as TGCGCCAGCAGAGGACAGACAGGTCTGAACACTGAAGCTTTCTTT.

The gene calls are TRBV6-1 and TRBJ2-3, with D perhaps matching TRBD1 (5 bases). V was shortened by 0 bases and J by 7 bases, with 14 bases between the two germline ends. CDR3 length equals 15 residues. Germline CDR1 MNHNS, CDR2 SASEGT. In DNA, the CDR3 is TGTGCCAGCAGTGAAGCCGCACAGGCAGTTAATACGCAGTATTTT. Protein: CASSEAAQAVNTQYF.

The V and J genes are TRBV5-1 and TRBJ1-6; TRBD1 agrees at 10 bases. With 2 bases clipped from V and 9 bases from J, the junction kept 5 bases outside the gene matches. In germline, CDR1 is SGHRS, CDR2 YFSETQ. The CDR3 has 15 amino acids. CDR3 region: CASSFRQGAGSPLHF. In DNA, the CDR3 is TGCGCCAGCAGCTTTCGACAGGGGGCAGGTTCACCCCTCCACTTT.

This sequence joins TRBV5-4 and TRBJ1-5, with 9 bases aligning to TRBD1. CDR1 is SGHNT and CDR2 is YYREEE in the germline V gene (reference sequence). The CDR3 runs to 18 residues. Unmatched junction bases numbered 11, after V lost 4 bases and J lost 0 bases. The CDR3 reads CASSTTGGSGYSNQPQHF. As DNA, the CDR3 is TGTGCCAGCAGCACGACAGGGGGGAGCGGTTATAGCAATCAGCCCCAGCATTTT. The full variable domain, in which reference TRBV5-4 and TRBJ1-5 provide the parts outside the CDR3, is ETGVTQSPTHLIKTRGQQVTLRCSSQSGHNTVSWYQQALGQGPQFIFQYYREEENGRGNFPPRFSGLQFPNYSSELNVNALELDDSALYLCASSTTGGSGYSNQPQHFGDGTRLSIL.

The chain has TRBV11-2 and TRBJ2-7, with D possibly TRBD2 on 6 matching bases. The germline CDR1 and CDR2 sequences are SGHAT and FQNNGV. The CDR3 is 14 amino acids. V lost 7 bases, J lost 2 bases, and 15 bases lay in between. CDR3 DNA: TGTGCCAGCACCGGGGGTGTAGCGGCCTACGAGCAGTACTTC. Protein: CASTGGVAAYEQYF.

This CDR3 is CASSPGTSGRTGELFF. The CDR3 nucleotides read TGTGCCAGCAGCCCGGGGACTAGCGGGAGAACCGGGGAGCTGTTTTTT. The chain has TRBV5-4 and TRBJ2-2; 14 bases are a match to TRBD2. V lost 4 bases and J lost 5; bases outside the gene matches: 4. From germline, CDR1 is SGHNT and CDR2 YYREEE (reference sequence). The CDR3 is 16 amino acids.

The chain has TRBV7-2 and TRBJ2-1; TRBD2 aligns across 11 bases. The germline gives CDR1 SGHTA, CDR2 FQGNSA. The CDR3 spans 15 residues. The ends lost 5 bases at V and 8 bases at J; junction bases unmatched: 8. The CDR3 here is CASSPRLAGSYEQFF. The CDR3 nucleotides read TGTGCCAGCAGCCCCCGACTAGCGGGATCCTATGAGCAGTTCTTC.

This clone was seen only once. This chain connects TRBV6-1 to TRBJ1-3; D uncertain. This CDR3 contains 15 residues. Trimming took off 0 bases at V and 0 bases at J, with 6 bases between the two ends. The germline CDR1 and CDR2 sequences are MNHNS and SASEGT. CDR3 bases: TGTGCCAGCAGTGAAGCCCACAGCTCTGGAAACACCATATATTTT. This encodes CASSEAHSSGNTIYF.

The genes are TRBV7-2 and TRBJ2-2; 10 bases map to TRBD2. The CDR3 consists of 18 residues. The V segment lost 1 base and the J segment 8 bases; nucleotides outside the gene matches: 13. Germline lookup yields CDR1 SGHTA and CDR2 FQGNSA. The DNA for the CDR3 is TGTGCCAGCAGCTTAGGAGAGAAGGAGCGGGAGGGCCAGGGGGAGCTGTTTTTT. This encodes CASSLGEKEREGQGELFF.

The chain has TRBV6-1 and TRBJ1-3; 9 positions match TRBD1. Germline assignment: CDR1 MNHNS and CDR2 SASEGT. CDR3 length: 15 amino acids. The V and J ends lost 6 bases and 4 bases, in that order; junction bases with no gene match: 7. The CDR3 nucleotides are TGTGCCAGCAGGTGGGGACAGGGAACAGGAAACACCATATATTTT. Its protein product is CASRWGQGTGNTIYF.